This note documents a single T cell receptor beta chain sequence. Its antigen is unidentified. The naive CD8 subset, CD45RO-negative cells positively selected for CCR7, excluded terminally differentiated effector memory CD45RA+ cells. Adult donors, all healthy and HIV-negative, had no recent acute infections or vaccinations. The sample belongs to a study of shared clonotypes between healthy human individuals. The germline gives CDR1 SGHAT, CDR2 FQNNGV. V lost 5 bases to trimming and J lost 2 bases, with 19 bases between them. The CDR3 has 16 residues. Repertoires were generated with immunoSEQ multiplex PCR, while TCRdb's copy carries only in-frame clones and drops some. The repertoire includes 550,000 to 750,000 clones, 92% of them detected once, and roughly 24% sits in the top ten. Study-level results: It was the few donors that limited the genetic and exposure-history diversity represented. Among a few donors, about 5% of naive CD4 clonotypes were found in common.

This rearrangement joins TRBV11-2 to TRBJ2-7; TRBD2 is a possible D gene (6 bases). This receptor was taken from a man aged 25-45 years in good health. The sequenced material came from naive CD8+ T cells sorted from blood. In DNA, the CDR3 is TGTGCCAGCAGCCCTTCCTGGGGGGAAAGGACCTACGAGCAGTACTTC. Its protein product is CASSPSWGERTYEQYF.